This TCR beta chain was obtained from a study of Ad26.COV2.S vaccination and SARS-CoV-2 variants. Documented treatment: some 19 received Ad26.COV2.S at low or high dose, single or two shots; roughly five received placebo; per-sample allocation not given. On day 63 after the first injection, vaccine and placebo recipients gave samples. TCRdb keeps only in-frame clones here, not all; method: immunoSEQ multiplex PCR. The sample consists of 380,000 or so clones, about 89% of them appearing once. V gave up 1 base and J gave up 2 bases; unmatched junction bases: 7. The CDR3 totals 16 residues. CDR1 SGHAT and CDR2 FQNNGV come from the germline V gene.

The chain uses TRBV11-2 and TRBJ2-5, with TRBD2 matching over 7 bases. This material consisted of peripheral blood, taken in a trial of Ad26.COV2.S vaccine versus placebo. The receptor was isolated from a person between 18 and 60 years old who received the Ad26.COV2.S COVID-19 vaccine or a placebo. The chain's CDR3 is CASSLGGRASQETQYF. As DNA, the CDR3 is TGTGCCAGCAGCTTAGGGGGGAGGGCCTCTCAAGAGACCCAGTACTTC.